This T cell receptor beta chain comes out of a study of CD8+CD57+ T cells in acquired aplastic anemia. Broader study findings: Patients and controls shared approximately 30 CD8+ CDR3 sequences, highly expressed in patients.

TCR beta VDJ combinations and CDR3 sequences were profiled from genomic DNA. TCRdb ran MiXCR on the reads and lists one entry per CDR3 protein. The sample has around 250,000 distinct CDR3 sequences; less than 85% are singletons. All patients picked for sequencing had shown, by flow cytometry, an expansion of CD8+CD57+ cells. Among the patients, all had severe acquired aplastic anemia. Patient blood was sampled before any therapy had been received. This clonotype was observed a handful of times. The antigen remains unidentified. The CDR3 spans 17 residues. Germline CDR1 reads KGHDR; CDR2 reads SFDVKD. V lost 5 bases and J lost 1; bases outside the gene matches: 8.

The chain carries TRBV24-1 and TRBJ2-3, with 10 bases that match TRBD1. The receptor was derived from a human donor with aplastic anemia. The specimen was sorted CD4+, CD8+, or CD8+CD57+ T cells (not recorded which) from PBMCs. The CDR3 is CATSAEDRGLGTDTQYF. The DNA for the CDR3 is TGTGCCACCAGTGCCGAAGACAGGGGGCTTGGCACAGATACGCAGTATTTT.